The T cell receptor (beta chain) under discussion was sequenced for a study of T cell repertoires in ileal Crohn's disease. Time point given: neoterminal ileum biopsy at postoperative endoscopy, about 6 months after surgery. CDR3 length: 13 amino acids. Germline V gives CDR1 SNHLY, CDR2 FYNNEI. V was pared by 7 bases and J by 0 bases, with 9 bases between. Method: immunoSEQ multiplex PCR; TCRdb's copy keeps in-frame clones and lacks some. The table shows about 62,000 clones, with 85% to 90% occurring only once. This receptor was obtained from an adult with Crohn's disease. The specimen was ileal tissue. The chain combines TRBV2 with TRBJ1-1; D is possibly TRBD1 (5 bases). This CDR3 reads CASTRDLNTEAFF. CDR3 nucleotides: TGTGCCAGCACCAGGGACTTGAACACTGAAGCTTTCTTT. Filled out from reference TRBV2 and TRBJ1-1, the complete variable domain reads EPEVTQTPSHQVTQMGQEVILRCVPISNHLYFYWYRQILGQKVEFLVSFYNNEISEKSEIFDDQFSVERPDGSNFTLKIRSTKLEDSAMYFCASTRDLNTEAFFGQGTRLTVV.